The 19 T cell receptor beta chains below were found in one sample sequenced in a study of T-cell reconstitution after alpha-beta-depleted transplantation in children. Unique molecular identifiers tagged the TCRbeta library. TCRdb passed the PCR reads through MiXCR, listing each CDR3 protein once. The sample lists about 600,000 distinct CDR3 sequences; 10% to 13% were seen once. Here the sequenced sample was PBMCs from the stem cell graft donor, taken from the stem cell graft. These TCRs come from a human donor who donated a stem cell graft to a child with acute myeloid leukemia.

The chain links TRBV5-1 to TRBJ2-3; 9 bases are a match to TRBD2. The trim removed 1 base at V and 4 bases at J, leaving 10 bases unmatched. Germline V gene sequence: CDR1 SGHRS, CDR2 YFSETQ. The CDR3 runs to 17 residues. The CDR3 loop reads CASSLSAKAGGADTQYF. The CDR3 DNA sequence: TGCGCCAGCAGCTTGAGTGCCAAAGCGGGAGGCGCAGATACGCAGTATTTT. Variable domain in full (rest from reference TRBV5-1 and TRBJ2-3): KAGVTQTPRYLIKTRGQQVTLSCSPISGHRSVSWYQQTPGQGLQFLFEYFSETQRNKGNFPGRFSGRQFSNSRSEMNVSTLELGDSALYLCASSLSAKAGGADTQYFGPGTRLTVL.

The rearrangement joins TRBV29-1 to TRBJ2-2, with 9 nucleotides matching TRBD2. V lost 8 bases to trimming and J lost 4 bases; unmatched junction nucleotides: 5. Germline V lookup: CDR1 SQVTM, CDR2 ANQGSEA. CDR3 length equals 13 residues. The CDR3, as DNA: TGCAGCTACAGCGGGAGGATCACCGGGGAGCTGTTTTTT. It specifies CSYSGRITGELFF.

There are many counts of this clonotype. This chain connects TRBV7-6 to TRBJ1-1; 7 bases are a match to TRBD1. CDR1 is SGHVS and CDR2 is FNYEAQ in the germline V gene. The CDR3 is 16 residues long. Trimming removed 0 bases from V and 1 base from J; junction bases left unmatched: 5. CDR3 residues: CASSLAQGTGNTEAFF. The CDR3 DNA follows: TGTGCCAGCAGCTTAGCACAGGGGACGGGGAACACTGAAGCTTTCTTT.

In this sample, this clonotype turned up many times. The J gene is TRBJ2-1, the V gene TRBV14, with unresolved D. Deletions cut 4 bases from V and 4 bases from J, with 8 bases between. The CDR3 length is 13 residues. Looked up from germline, CDR1 is SGHDN and CDR2 is FVKESK. The CDR3 nucleotides are TGTGCCAGCAGCCCAGACTTGTACAATGAGCAGTTCTTC. This encodes CASSPDLYNEQFF.

Only a few counts were recorded for this clonotype. The chain links TRBV2 to TRBJ2-3, with a weak D call TRBD2 (6 bases). Germline V gene sequence: CDR1 SNHLY, CDR2 FYNNEI. The germline V and J ends were trimmed by 6 bases and 5 bases, with 15 bases remaining between them. The CDR3 has 14 amino acids. The CDR3 DNA reads as TGTGCCAGCAGGGAAACCGGGAGTGGAGATACGCAGTATTTT. Amino acids: CASRETGSGDTQYF.

The rearrangement joins TRBV6-2 or TRBV6-3 to TRBJ2-3; 9 bases fit TRBD1. The V gene end was trimmed by 2 bases and the J gene end by 4 bases; junction bases not matched to a gene: 13. CDR1 is MNHEY, CDR2 SVGEGT, per germline. The CDR3 covers 18 residues. CDR3 in DNA: TGTGCCAGCAGTTACCTTCAATCGTACAGGGGGCAAGCAGATACGCAGTATTTT. Its protein product is CASSYLQSYRGQADTQYF.

This rearrangement joins TRBV28 to TRBJ1-2; no firm D call. Trimming took off 2 bases at V and 5 bases at J, with 9 bases between the two ends. Germline loops: CDR1 MDHEN, CDR2 SYDVKM. The CDR3 has 13 residues. The CDR3 protein is CASSLGVWYGYTF. As DNA, the CDR3 is TGTGCCAGCAGTTTAGGAGTTTGGTATGGCTACACCTTC.

This clonotype was seen only a few times. The CDR3 DNA sequence: TGTGCCAGCAGCCCAGGGGCGGGAAATTTTTTCTTC. Its translation is CASSPGAGNFFF. The chain has TRBV7-8 and TRBJ2-1; either TRBD1 or TRBD2 may fit D (6 bases each). This CDR3 has 12 amino acids. Germline V gene sequence: CDR1 SGHVS, CDR2 FQNEAQ. The V and J ends lost 5 bases and 16 bases respectively, with 18 bases between them.

There are a few counts of this clonotype. The chain couples TRBV20-1 to TRBJ1-1; D ambiguous. Trimming took off 2 bases at V and 7 bases at J, with 14 bases between the two ends. The length of the CDR3 is 13 residues. Per the germline V gene, CDR1 is DFQATT and CDR2 is SNEGSKA (reference sequence). CDR3 sequence: CSARWAGSVEAFF. The CDR3 coding sequence is TGCAGTGCTAGATGGGCCGGGTCAGTTGAAGCTTTCTTT.

This chain connects TRBV7-2 to TRBJ2-7; D is unclear. The CDR3 is 12 residues long. V lost 10 bases to trimming and J lost 4 bases, with 14 bases between them. CDR1 SGHTA and CDR2 FQGNSA come from the germline V gene. In DNA, the CDR3 is TGTGCCACGAGGCGAGTAGGTTACGAGCAGTACTTC. Translating gives CATRRVGYEQYF.

This clonotype was counted a few times. The V and J genes are TRBV28 and TRBJ2-5; the match to TRBD1 covers 9 bases. V trimming: 4 bases; J trimming: 6 bases; junction bases outside the gene matches: 12. Germline V gene sequence: CDR1 MDHEN, CDR2 SYDVKM. There are 16 residues in the CDR3. This CDR3 is CASSSDRDRDLKTQYF. The CDR3 nucleotides are TGTGCCAGCAGTTCCGACCGGGACAGGGATTTGAAGACCCAGTACTTC.

This clonotype was observed at least ten times. V gene TRBV15 combines with J gene TRBJ2-2; 7 bases map to TRBD1. Per the germline V gene, CDR1 is LNHNV and CDR2 is YYDKDF (reference sequence). V shed 0 bases and J 4 bases; nucleotides not matched to a gene: 11. CDR3 length: 18 residues. CDR3 sequence: CATSRDRPGTASTGELFF. The CDR3 region has the DNA TGTGCCACCAGCAGAGATCGTCCAGGGACAGCGAGCACCGGGGAGCTGTTTTTT.

This clonotype was observed a few times. The chain links TRBV7-2 to TRBJ2-1, with D perhaps matching TRBD2 (6 bases). The V end was cut by 5 bases, the J end by 7 bases, with 18 bases between. CDR3 length: 15 residues. Germline CDR1 is SGHTA and CDR2 is FQGNSA. The CDR3 nucleotides read TGTGCCAGCAGCCCAGGAGGGCAAGTGGGTAATGAGCAGTTCTTC. It encodes CASSPGGQVGNEQFF.

This sequence joins TRBV29-1 and TRBJ2-5; D possibly corresponds to TRBD2 (5 bases). With 7 bases removed from V and 5 bases from J, the gap between germline ends came to 14 bases. The CDR3 covers 12 residues. Per the germline V gene, CDR1 is SQVTM and CDR2 is ANQGSEA. CDR3 amino acids: CSARTVGETQYF. In DNA, the CDR3 is TGCAGCGCCAGGACTGTGGGGGAGACCCAGTACTTC.

The chain recombines TRBV5-1 with TRBJ2-1; 7 nucleotides line up with TRBD1. Germline values: CDR1 SGHRS, CDR2 YFSETQ. The CDR3 sequence is 18 residues long. V dropped 3 bases and J dropped 0; count of bases not matched to a gene: 12. The CDR3 protein is CASSSRAYRGSSYNEQFF. CDR3 DNA sequence: TGCGCCAGCAGCTCGCGCGCCTACAGGGGAAGCTCCTACAATGAGCAGTTCTTC.

By share of the sample, this clonotype is medium-sized. The rearrangement uses TRBV20-1 and TRBJ2-3; D unresolved. V dropped 4 bases and J dropped 2 bases, with 13 bases sitting between them. CDR3 length: 14 amino acids. Germline assignment: CDR1 DFQATT and CDR2 SNEGSKA (reference sequence). The CDR3 is CSAIRDGATDTQYF. DNA of the CDR3: TGCAGTGCTATTCGCGACGGAGCCACAGATACGCAGTATTTT.

This clonotype was counted many times. This chain uses TRBV3-1 with TRBJ1-1; a weak D match, TRBD1 (5 bases). The V end was cut by 3 bases, the J end by 5 bases, with 10 bases between. Germline CDR1 reads LGHDT; CDR2 reads YNNKEL (reference sequence). The CDR3 sequence is 13 residues long. The CDR3 DNA reads TGTGCCAGCAGCCAGGGGGAGAGGACTGAAGCTTTCTTT. Its translation is CASSQGERTEAFF.

This chain joins TRBV30 and TRBJ1-1, with D tentatively TRBD1 (5 bases). Germline V gene lookup returns CDR1 GTSNPN and CDR2 SVGIG (reference sequence). The CDR3 is made up of 12 amino acids. The V end lost 2 bases, the J end lost 4 bases, and 8 bases lay between the germline ends. DNA of the CDR3: TGTGCCTGGAGTCATGGGGGCACTGAAGCTTTCTTT. This codes for CAWSHGGTEAFF.

This clonotype was counted only a few times. The chain uses TRBV2 and TRBJ2-2, with 9 nucleotides matching TRBD2. CDR1 is SNHLY and CDR2 is FYNNEI in the germline V gene. The CDR3 spans 17 residues. V lost 2 bases and J lost 5; bases outside the gene matches: 9. CDR3 in DNA: TGTGCCAGCAGTGAATTTAATAGCGGGAGCAGAACCGGGGAGCTGTTTTTT. This translates into CASSEFNSGSRTGELFF.